Below, one T cell receptor beta chain is given with its context. Its antigen is not identified. This entry is derived from a study of CXCR3-negative and CXCR3-positive naive CD8 T cells. Overall study results and limits: CXCR3 expression dropped partially after cryopreservation, and most assays relied on fresh PBMCs. Naive CXCR3-positive cells had TRB CDR3s more hydrophobic than those of CXCR3-negative naive cells. Diversity in memory CD8+ cells fell much lower than the comparably high levels seen in both naive subsets.

Germline CDR1 and CDR2: SGHKS and YYEKEE (reference sequence). The CDR3 contains 15 residues. UMI-labeled TRB cDNA libraries were prepared by 5' RACE. TCRdb reprocessed the 5' RACE reads, keeping one entry per CDR3 protein, no DNA. The sample includes under 150,000 distinct CDR3 sequences. The chain recombines TRBV5-5 with TRBJ2-1. The sequence was collected from a human donor in good health. Some clones in this sample may be carry-over from other donors' samples. Sequencing used naive CXCR3+ CD8+ T cells from blood. Noted subset: CD45RO-CCR7+CD27+CD95- naive CD8+ T cells expressing CXCR3 (TNR3+). CDR3 loop: CASSHGYPMDNEQFF.